The T cell receptor beta chain described here comes from a study of blood T cell repertoires in COVID-19 (dated by TCRdb to between 2020 and 2021). Turning to the overall study: Collaborator samples came from the United States, Italy and Spain and covered acute and convalescent phases of COVID-19. The material from the prospective study consisted of cDNA or gDNA derived from T cells, B-cell-depleted T cells, or PBMCs. Subjects who had been exposed to COVID-19, were actively infected with it, or had recovered from it provided the deeply sampled blood TCRbeta repertoires that made up the dataset. The repertoires were released in a freely available public database meant as a resource for research on the immune response to SARS-CoV-2. Samples came from the ongoing ImmuneRACE study (first 160 participants) plus 1,254 subjects from 6 global collaborators. The sample metadata nearly always contained a de-identified subject ID, COVID-19 status, age in years and sex. HLA class I and class II types, where available, came from metadata supplied by the sample provider rather than from assay-based typing.

The CDR3 covers 12 residues, taking in both the cysteine and the phenylalanine. Solely the CDR3 DNA is kept, with 36 bases framed from the first base. V is shortened by 3 bases, J by 8 bases, and the region joining them spans 10 bases. The germline V gene (reference sequence) specifies LGHDT as CDR1 and YNNKEL as CDR2. General study outcomes and caveats: The quantity of clinical and demographic metadata differed by source and by participant and was supplied without curation.

Regarding this clone: This clone's antigen is unknown. Nothing much larger sits one base from this clone, and base qualities are not available.

The immunoSEQ Assay, a bias-controlled multiplex PCR, was used to amplify TCRbeta CDR3 regions from genomic DNA. As for how the authors treated the data: The number of nucleated cells in each sample was estimated from the amplification of reference gene primers within the assay. To quantify the absolute abundance of each unique TCRbeta CDR3 rearrangement, sequence reads were collapsed and filtered. For each sample, productive Simpson clonality was calculated as the square root of Simpson's diversity index across productive rearrangements. TCRdb took over this immuneACCESS table, retaining in-frame rearrangements with V and J assigned. Such tables are incomplete; in checked studies, under half of the missing clones stem from an unresolved V gene, and the remainder is unexplained. The D gene and trimming were derived from the DNA, and the V and J assignments and clone size from that table. Counted in this sample were approximately 50,000 clones; over 85% of them appeared once. The leading ten clones occupy 3.5% to 5% of the sample.

The collaborating institutions used their own protocols to collect whole blood in K2EDTA tubes. For TCRbeta analysis, collaborators shipped samples in one of three forms: frozen whole blood, isolated PBMCs, or DNA extracted from either of those sample types. The receptor's source is a human donor in a cohort sampled during active COVID-19. Sequenced sample: peripheral blood. This sequence uses TRBV3-1 (or the pseudogene TRBV3-2) and TRBJ1-1; TRBD1 could be the D gene, as 5 bases match. The sequenced DNA is TGTGCCAGCAGCCACTCTGGGGCCGAAGCTTTCTTT. Its coded protein is CASSHSGAEAFF.